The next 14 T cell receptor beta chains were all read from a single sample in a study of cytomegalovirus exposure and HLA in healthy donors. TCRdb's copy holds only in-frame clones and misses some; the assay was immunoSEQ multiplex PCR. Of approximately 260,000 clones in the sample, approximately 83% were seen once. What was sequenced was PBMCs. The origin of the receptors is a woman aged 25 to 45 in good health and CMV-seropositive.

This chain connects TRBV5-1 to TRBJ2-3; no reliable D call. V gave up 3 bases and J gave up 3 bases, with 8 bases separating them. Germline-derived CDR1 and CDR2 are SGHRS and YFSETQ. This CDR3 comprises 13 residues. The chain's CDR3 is CASSSSVTDTQYF. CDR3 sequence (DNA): TGCGCCAGCAGCTCCTCGGTTACAGATACGCAGTATTTT.

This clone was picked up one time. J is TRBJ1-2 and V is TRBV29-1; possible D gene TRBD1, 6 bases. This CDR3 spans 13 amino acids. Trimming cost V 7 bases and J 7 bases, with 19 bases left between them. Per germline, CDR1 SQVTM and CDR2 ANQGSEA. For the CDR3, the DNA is TGCAGCGCGAGCCTACAGGGTAGGGCTGGCTACACCTTC. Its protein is CSASLQGRAGYTF.

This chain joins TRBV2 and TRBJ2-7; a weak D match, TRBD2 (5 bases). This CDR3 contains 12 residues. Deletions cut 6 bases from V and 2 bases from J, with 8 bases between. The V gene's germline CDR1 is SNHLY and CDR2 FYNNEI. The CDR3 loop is CASREETYEQYF. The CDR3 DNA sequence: TGTGCCAGCAGGGAGGAAACCTACGAGCAGTACTTC.

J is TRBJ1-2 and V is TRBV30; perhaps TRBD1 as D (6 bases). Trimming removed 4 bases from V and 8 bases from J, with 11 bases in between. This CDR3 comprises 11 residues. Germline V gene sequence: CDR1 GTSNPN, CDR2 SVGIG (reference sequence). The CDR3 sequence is CAWNFRGGYTF. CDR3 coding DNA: TGTGCCTGGAACTTCAGGGGCGGCTACACCTTC.

This CDR3 reads CASSDSPTTRAQYF. CDR3 bases: TGTGCCAGCAGTGACTCGCCTACCACACGGGCGCAGTATTTT. This chain connects TRBV6-4 to TRBJ2-3, with D hard to call. The CDR3 sequence is 14 residues long. The germline V gene encodes CDR1 MRHNA and CDR2 SNTAGT. Deletions cut 0 bases from V and 10 bases from J, with 14 bases between.

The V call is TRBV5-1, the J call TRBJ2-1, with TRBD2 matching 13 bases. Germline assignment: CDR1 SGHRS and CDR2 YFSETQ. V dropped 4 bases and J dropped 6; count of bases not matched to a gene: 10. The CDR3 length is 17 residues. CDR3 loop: CASSPRTSGSFLNEQFF. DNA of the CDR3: TGCGCCAGCAGCCCCCGGACTAGCGGGAGTTTCCTCAATGAGCAGTTCTTC. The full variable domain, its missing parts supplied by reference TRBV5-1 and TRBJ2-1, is KAGVTQTPRYLIKTRGQQVTLSCSPISGHRSVSWYQQTPGQGLQFLFEYFSETQRNKGNFPGRFSGRQFSNSRSEMNVSTLELGDSALYLCASSPRTSGSFLNEQFFGPGTRLTVL.

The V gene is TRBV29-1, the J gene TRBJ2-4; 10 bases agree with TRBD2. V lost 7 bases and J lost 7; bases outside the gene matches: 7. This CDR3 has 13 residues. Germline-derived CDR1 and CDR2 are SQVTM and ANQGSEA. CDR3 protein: CSALAGGTNIQYF. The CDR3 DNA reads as TGCAGCGCATTAGCGGGAGGAACCAACATTCAGTACTTC.

CDR3 amino acids: CASSLGAYSNQPQHF. The CDR3 region has the DNA TGTGCCAGCAGCTTAGGAGCTTATAGCAATCAGCCCCAGCATTTT. This sequence joins TRBV7-2 and TRBJ1-5; D gene uncertain. The CDR3 spans 15 residues. The V end was cut by 1 base, the J end by 0 bases, with 7 bases between. Germline-derived CDR1 and CDR2 are SGHTA and FQGNSA.

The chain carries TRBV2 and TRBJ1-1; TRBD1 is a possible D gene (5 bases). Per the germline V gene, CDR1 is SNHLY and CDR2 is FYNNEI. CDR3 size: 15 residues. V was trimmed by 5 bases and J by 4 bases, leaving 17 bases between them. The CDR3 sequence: CASSLSRPGLTEAFF. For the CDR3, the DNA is TGTGCCAGCAGTCTTTCCAGACCAGGGCTCACTGAAGCTTTCTTT.

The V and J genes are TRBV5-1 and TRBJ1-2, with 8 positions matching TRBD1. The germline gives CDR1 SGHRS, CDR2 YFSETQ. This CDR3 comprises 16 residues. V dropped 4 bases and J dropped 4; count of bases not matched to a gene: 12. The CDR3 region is CASSPGQVPSFYGYTF. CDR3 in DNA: TGCGCCAGCAGCCCGGGACAGGTCCCCTCCTTCTATGGCTACACCTTC.

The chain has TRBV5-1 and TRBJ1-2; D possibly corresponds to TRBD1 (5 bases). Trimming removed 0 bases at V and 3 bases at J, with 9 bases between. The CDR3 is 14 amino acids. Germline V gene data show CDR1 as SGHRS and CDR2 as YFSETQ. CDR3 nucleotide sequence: TGCGCCAGCAGCTTGGGACAGATAGACTATGGCTACACCTTC. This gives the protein CASSLGQIDYGYTF.

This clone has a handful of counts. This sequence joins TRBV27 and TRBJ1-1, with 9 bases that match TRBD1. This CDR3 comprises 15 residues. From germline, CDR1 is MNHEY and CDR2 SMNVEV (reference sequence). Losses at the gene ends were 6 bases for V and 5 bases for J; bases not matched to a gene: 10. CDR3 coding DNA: TGTGCCAGCAGACCAACAGGGGGCCTCTTGACTGAAGCTTTCTTT. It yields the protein CASRPTGGLLTEAFF.

Written as DNA, the CDR3 is TGTGCCATCAGGGGGGGGATTGAAGCTTTCTTT. Translation gives CAIRGGIEAFF. This chain uses TRBV10-3 with TRBJ1-1; perhaps TRBD1 as D (5 bases). Trimming took off 6 bases at V and 7 bases at J, with 9 bases between the two ends. The germline V gene has CDR1 ENHRY and CDR2 SYGVKD. This CDR3 region has 11 residues.

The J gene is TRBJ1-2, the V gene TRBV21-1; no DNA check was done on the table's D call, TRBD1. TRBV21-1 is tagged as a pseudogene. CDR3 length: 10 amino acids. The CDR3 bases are TGTGTCATCCGGACAGGGAGGCACACCTTC. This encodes CVIRTGRHTF.